One and the same sample provided the 24 T cell receptor beta chains below, sequenced in a study of patients and donors after allogeneic stem cell transplantation. TCRdb fed the RT-PCR reads into MiXCR, producing one record per CDR3 protein. In the table there are about 230,000 distinct CDR3 sequences, roughly 14% of which are singletons. Sequencing was performed on blood, either unsorted or a sorted T cell fraction (not recorded which). These receptors were taken from a human donor who was either an allogeneic HSCT recipient or a stem cell or donor lymphocyte infusion donor (not recorded which). It is not recorded whose cells these are; they may come from a transplant donor.

In regard to this clonotype: The missing conserved phenylalanine or tryptophan at the end of this CDR3 makes a read error likely. The CDR3 bases are TGTGCCAGCAGCCCAGCGGGGAGGAGCACTGAAGCTTTCTTG. Protein product: CASSPAGRSTEAFL. This chain links TRBV3-1 with TRBJ1-1; no firm D call. Germline CDR1 and CDR2: LGHDT and YNNKEL (reference sequence). V was shortened by 4 bases and J by 4 bases, with 13 bases between the two germline ends. The CDR3 is made up of 14 amino acids.

This sequence joins TRBV12-3 or TRBV12-4 and TRBJ2-5, with 13 bases lining up with TRBD2. This CDR3 spans 16 amino acids. V shed 6 bases, J shed 2 bases, and the junction held 6 bases outside the gene matches. CDR3 bases: TGTGCCAGCAGGGCGACTAGCGGGAGGTTTCAAGAGACCCAGTACTTC. Encoded protein: CASRATSGRFQETQYF.

The chain has TRBV19 and TRBJ1-1; 8 bases align to TRBD1. CDR1 LNHDA and CDR2 SQIVND come from the germline V gene (reference sequence). This CDR3 region has 13 residues. V dropped 7 bases and J dropped 4; count of bases not matched to a gene: 5. Here the CDR3 DNA reads TGTGCCAGTATTCCGGACAGGGTCACTGAAGCTTTCTTT. It specifies CASIPDRVTEAFF.

This clonotype was recorded many times. The chain links TRBV30 to TRBJ2-1; 9 nucleotides line up with TRBD2. V trimming: 2 bases; J trimming: 6 bases; junction bases outside the gene matches: 14. CDR1 and CDR2 (germline): GTSNPN, SVGIG (reference sequence). The CDR3 covers 17 residues. The CDR3 region is CAWSPWREGRIRNEQFF. CDR3 nucleotides: TGTGCCTGGAGTCCTTGGCGGGAGGGCCGTATTCGCAATGAGCAGTTCTTC.

This clonotype appeared many times. This chain joins TRBV7-2 and TRBJ1-3; D call uncertain. Germline V gene data show CDR1 as SGHTA and CDR2 as FQGNSA. The length of the CDR3 is 16 residues. Trimming shortened V by 1 base and J by 0 bases, and 10 bases separated the two germline ends. The CDR3 reads CASSLDISGSGNTIYF. CDR3 DNA: TGTGCCAGCAGCTTAGACATATCCGGCTCTGGAAACACCATATATTTT.

V usage is TRBV27 and J usage is TRBJ2-7; 9 bases map to TRBD1. Germline CDR1 is MNHEY and CDR2 is SMNVEV (reference sequence). This CDR3 comprises 15 residues. V was pared by 5 bases and J by 3 bases, with 8 bases of the junction left unmatched. CDR3: CASSRQGGMSYEQYF. CDR3 DNA: TGTGCCAGCAGTAGACAGGGGGGGATGAGCTACGAGCAGTACTTC.

V usage is TRBV10-3 and J usage is TRBJ2-3; no firm D call. Germline V CDR1 and CDR2: ENHRY, SYGVKD. The V gene lost 10 bases and the J gene lost 0 bases, with 14 bases spanning the gap. The CDR3 is 14 residues long. Here the CDR3 reads CATLGPASTDTQYF. The CDR3 coding sequence is TGTGCCACGTTGGGTCCAGCTAGCACAGATACGCAGTATTTT.

This clonotype was picked up a small number of times. The CDR3 DNA sequence: TGTGCCAGCAGCCATCTTAAGACAGGGGGCTTGATCTACGAGCAGTACTTC. Protein: CASSHLKTGGLIYEQYF. This rearrangement joins TRBV5-6 to TRBJ2-7; 10 positions agree with TRBD1. CDR1 and CDR2 (germline): SGHDT, YYEEEE. The CDR3 runs to 17 residues. V gave up 4 bases and J gave up 3 bases; unmatched junction bases: 13.

This clonotype has a handful of counts. V and J are TRBV7-9 and TRBJ1-4, with a tentative D call TRBD1 (6 bases). V lost 8 bases to trimming and J lost 2 bases, with 9 bases between them. The CDR3 consists of 13 residues. Per germline, CDR1 SEHNR and CDR2 FQNEAQ (reference sequence). CDR3 sequence reads: CASVRGTNEKLFF. The CDR3 DNA follows: TGTGCCAGCGTGAGGGGGACTAATGAAAAACTGTTTTTT.

Notes on this clonotype: The junction does not match germline at one end; this may be a read error. The chain couples TRBV28 to TRBJ2-3; D perhaps matches TRBD1 (5 bases). CDR3 length equals 14 residues. Germline CDR1 MDHEN, CDR2 SYDVKM. The CDR3 DNA sequence: TGTGCCAGCAGTCTGTCTTGGGGCACCGATACGCAGTATTTT. This sequence encodes CASSLSWGTDTQYF.

This clonotype was found many times. This chain uses TRBV7-8 with TRBJ1-3; TRBD1 matches 7 bases. Germline V CDR1 and CDR2: SGHVS, FQNEAQ. After removal of 5 bases from V and 4 bases from J, the junction contained 11 bases not matched to a gene. The CDR3 covers 16 residues. CDR3: CASSPQGVFSGNTIYF. The CDR3 DNA reads TGTGCCAGCAGCCCCCAGGGGGTTTTCTCAGGAAACACCATATATTTT.

This rearrangement joins TRBV24-1 to TRBJ1-2; 8 bases align to TRBD1. Looked up from germline, CDR1 is KGHDR and CDR2 is SFDVKD. V was clipped by 9 bases and J by 5 bases; unmatched bases: 1. CDR3 length: 11 amino acids. CDR3 DNA: TGTGCCACCCAGGGGGCGTATGGCTACACCTTC. Its translation is CATQGAYGYTF.

The table lists this clonotype with many counts. The V call is TRBV12-3 or TRBV12-4, the J call TRBJ1-5; D is perhaps TRBD1 (6 bases). This CDR3 spans 13 amino acids. V shed 6 bases and J shed 6 bases, with 12 bases lying between them. CDR3 sequence (DNA): TGTGCCAGCAGCGCACAGGGTGCTCAGCCCCAGCATTTT. As protein: CASSAQGAQPQHF.

This clonotype was detected only a few times. CDR3 sequence (DNA): TGTGCCAGCAGCTTCCAGGGGAGCTCCTACGAGCAGTACTTC. Translated: CASSFQGSSYEQYF. J is TRBJ2-7 and V is TRBV11-1, with TRBD1 as a possible D gene (6 bases). V was pared by 3 bases and J by 0 bases, with 9 bases between. CDR3 length equals 14 residues. Germline CDR1 SGHAT, CDR2 FQDESV (reference sequence).

The V and J genes are TRBV27 and TRBJ1-3; D not certain. V shed 4 bases and J shed 7 bases, with 14 bases lying between them. The CDR3 sequence is 14 residues long. In germline, CDR1 is MNHEY, CDR2 SMNVEV (reference sequence). The CDR3 DNA reads TGTGCCAGCAGTTCCCCGAGAGACCCCAACACCATATATTTT. Translated: CASSSPRDPNTIYF.

The chain uses TRBV4-2 and TRBJ1-1; no clear D. The CDR3 sequence is 14 residues long. V shed 1 base and J shed 4 bases, with 10 bases lying between them. Germline lookup yields CDR1 LGHNA and CDR2 YNFKEQ. The CDR3 bases are TGTGCCAGCAGCCAAGTTCAGAGCACCACTGAAGCTTTCTTT. It is translated as CASSQVQSTTEAFF.

This sequence joins TRBV5-6 and TRBJ2-7; D not certain. Germline assignment: CDR1 SGHDT and CDR2 YYEEEE. Between the trimmed V and J ends, which lost 2 bases and 2 bases, there was a span of 5 bases. The CDR3 extends over 12 amino acids. In nucleotides, the CDR3 is TGTGCCAGCAGCTTCTCAACCTACGAGCAGTACTTC. Translated, it gives CASSFSTYEQYF.

This clonotype occurred many times. This chain uses TRBV20-1 with TRBJ2-3, with D possibly matching TRBD1 (6 bases). The CDR3 has 13 residues. Trimming pared 5 bases from V and 7 bases from J, leaving 16 bases between. Germline V gene data show CDR1 as DFQATT and CDR2 as SNEGSKA (reference sequence). CDR3 sequence (DNA): TGCAGTGCTTGGGCGGACAGCCTATATACGCAGTATTTT. Its translation is CSAWADSLYTQYF.

This clonotype appeared many times. The chain employs TRBV7-8 and TRBJ2-3, with no clear D. The V gene's germline CDR1 is SGHVS and CDR2 FQNEAQ. This CDR3 has 14 amino acids. V lost 0 bases to trimming and J lost 2 bases, with 6 bases between them. The DNA of the CDR3 is TGTGCCAGCAGCTTAGCGCCCAACACAGATACGCAGTATTTT. The encoded protein is CASSLAPNTDTQYF.

This clonotype was observed a few times. The V and J genes are TRBV7-3 and TRBJ1-2, with a weak D call TRBD1 (6 bases). Germline V gene sequence: CDR1 SGHTA, CDR2 FQGTGA. CDR3 length: 15 residues. V was shortened by 5 bases and J by 5 bases, with 18 bases between the two germline ends. CDR3 sequence reads: CASSPTGRGLYGYTF. DNA of the CDR3: TGTGCCAGCAGCCCAACGGGCAGGGGACTTTATGGCTACACCTTC.

The CDR3 nucleotides read TGCGCCAGCAGCTTGGGCGGACAGGGGTCCTATGGCTACACCTTC. It encodes CASSLGGQGSYGYTF. This sequence joins TRBV5-1 and TRBJ1-2; 9 nucleotides align to TRBD1. CDR1 SGHRS and CDR2 YFSETQ come from the germline V gene. V was clipped by 0 bases and J by 4 bases; unmatched bases: 4. The CDR3 runs 15 residues.

The sample holds a few counts of this clonotype. The genes are TRBV6-1 and TRBJ1-1; D unresolved. The V end was cut by 6 bases, the J end by 1 base, with 12 bases between. CDR3 length equals 14 residues. The germline V gene encodes CDR1 MNHNS and CDR2 SASEGT. For the CDR3, the DNA is TGTGCCAGCAGACTCCGGACGGAGAACACTGAAGCTTTCTTT. Translating it yields CASRLRTENTEAFF.

This chain uses TRBV3-1 with TRBJ2-7, with TRBD2 matching 9 bases. The germline CDR1 and CDR2 sequences are LGHDT and YNNKEL (reference sequence). The length of the CDR3 is 13 residues. With 1 base clipped from V and 9 bases from J, the junction kept 4 bases outside the gene matches. CDR3 amino acids: CASSQVAGEGQYF. CDR3 nucleotide sequence: TGTGCCAGCAGCCAAGTAGCGGGAGAAGGGCAGTACTTC.

This clonotype has at least ten counts. V usage is TRBV25-1 and J usage is TRBJ1-2; 7 bases agree with TRBD1. The germline V gene encodes CDR1 MGHDK and CDR2 SYGVNS. The CDR3 contains 16 residues. V trimming: 6 bases; J trimming: 4 bases; junction bases outside the gene matches: 14. The CDR3 nucleotides read TGTGCCAGCAGCCAAAGCCTCCGGGACAGAAGCTATGGCTACACCTTC. Its protein is CASSQSLRDRSYGYTF.